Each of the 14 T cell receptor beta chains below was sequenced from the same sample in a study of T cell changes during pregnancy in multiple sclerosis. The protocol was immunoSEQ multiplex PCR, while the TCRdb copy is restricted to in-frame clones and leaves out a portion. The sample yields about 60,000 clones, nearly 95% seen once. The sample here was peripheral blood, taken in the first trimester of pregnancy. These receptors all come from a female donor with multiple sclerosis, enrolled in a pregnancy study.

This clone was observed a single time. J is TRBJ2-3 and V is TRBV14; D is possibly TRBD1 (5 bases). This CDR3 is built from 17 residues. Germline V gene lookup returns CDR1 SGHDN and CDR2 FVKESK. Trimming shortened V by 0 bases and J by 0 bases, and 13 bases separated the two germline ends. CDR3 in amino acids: CASSQEMGPYSTDTQYF. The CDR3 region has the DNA TGTGCCAGCAGCCAAGAGATGGGGCCTTATAGCACAGATACGCAGTATTTT.

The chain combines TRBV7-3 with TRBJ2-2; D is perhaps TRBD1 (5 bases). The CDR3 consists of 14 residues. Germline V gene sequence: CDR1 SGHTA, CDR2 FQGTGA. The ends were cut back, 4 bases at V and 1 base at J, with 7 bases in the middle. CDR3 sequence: CASSYGQNTGELFF. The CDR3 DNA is TGTGCCAGCAGCTACGGACAGAACACCGGGGAGCTGTTTTTT.

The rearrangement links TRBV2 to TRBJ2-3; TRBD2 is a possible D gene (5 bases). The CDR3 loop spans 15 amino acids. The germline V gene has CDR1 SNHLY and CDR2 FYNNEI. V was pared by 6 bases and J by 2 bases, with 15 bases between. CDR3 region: CASRSTKIHTDTQYF. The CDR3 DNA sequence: TGTGCCAGCAGGTCGACTAAAATCCACACAGATACGCAGTATTTT.

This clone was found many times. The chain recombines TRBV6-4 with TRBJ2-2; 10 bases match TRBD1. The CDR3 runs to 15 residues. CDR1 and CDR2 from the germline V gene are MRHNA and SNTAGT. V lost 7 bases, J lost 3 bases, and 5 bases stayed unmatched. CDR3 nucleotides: TGTGCCAGCAAGCCCGGACAGGGGGACACCGGGGAGCTGTTTTTT. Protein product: CASKPGQGDTGELFF.

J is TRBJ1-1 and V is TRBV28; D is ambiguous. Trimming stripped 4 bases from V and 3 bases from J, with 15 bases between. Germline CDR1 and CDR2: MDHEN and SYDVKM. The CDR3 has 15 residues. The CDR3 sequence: CASSSRGRRYTEAFF. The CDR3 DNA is TGTGCCAGCAGTTCCCGAGGGCGACGATACACTGAAGCTTTCTTT.

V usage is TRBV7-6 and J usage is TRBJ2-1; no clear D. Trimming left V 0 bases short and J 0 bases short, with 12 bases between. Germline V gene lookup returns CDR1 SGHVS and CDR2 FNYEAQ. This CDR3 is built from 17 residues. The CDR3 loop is CASSLADSSSSYNEQFF. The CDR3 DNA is TGTGCCAGCAGCTTAGCGGATTCTTCTAGCTCCTACAATGAGCAGTTCTTC.

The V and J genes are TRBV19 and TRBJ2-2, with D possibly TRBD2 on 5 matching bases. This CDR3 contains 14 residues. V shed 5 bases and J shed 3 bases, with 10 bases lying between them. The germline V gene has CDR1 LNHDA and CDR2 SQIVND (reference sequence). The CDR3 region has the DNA TGTGCCAGTAGTTCGTCGGGATACACCGGGGAGCTGTTTTTT. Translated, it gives CASSSSGYTGELFF.

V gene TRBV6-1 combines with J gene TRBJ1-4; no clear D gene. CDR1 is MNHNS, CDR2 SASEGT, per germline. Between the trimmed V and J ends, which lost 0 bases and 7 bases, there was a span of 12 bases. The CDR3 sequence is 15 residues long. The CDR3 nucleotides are TGTGCCAGCAGTGAAGCGCCTCTGGCATTTGAAAAACTGTTTTTT. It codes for CASSEAPLAFEKLFF.

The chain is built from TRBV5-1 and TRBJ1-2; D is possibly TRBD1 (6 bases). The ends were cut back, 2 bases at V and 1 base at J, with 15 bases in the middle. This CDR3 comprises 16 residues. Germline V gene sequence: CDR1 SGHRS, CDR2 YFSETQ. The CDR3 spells CASSLWSGVDNYGYTF. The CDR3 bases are TGCGCCAGCAGCTTATGGTCAGGGGTCGATAACTATGGCTACACCTTC. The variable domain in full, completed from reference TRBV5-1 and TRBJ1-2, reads KAGVTQTPRYLIKTRGQQVTLSCSPISGHRSVSWYQQTPGQGLQFLFEYFSETQRNKGNFPGRFSGRQFSNSRSEMNVSTLELGDSALYLCASSLWSGVDNYGYTFGSGTRLTVV.

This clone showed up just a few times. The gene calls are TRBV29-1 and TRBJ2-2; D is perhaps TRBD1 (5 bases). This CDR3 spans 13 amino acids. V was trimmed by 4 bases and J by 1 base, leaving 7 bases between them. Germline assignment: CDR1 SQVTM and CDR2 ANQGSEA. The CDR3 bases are TGCAGCGTTGCAGGACAGAACACCGGGGAGCTGTTTTTT. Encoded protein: CSVAGQNTGELFF.

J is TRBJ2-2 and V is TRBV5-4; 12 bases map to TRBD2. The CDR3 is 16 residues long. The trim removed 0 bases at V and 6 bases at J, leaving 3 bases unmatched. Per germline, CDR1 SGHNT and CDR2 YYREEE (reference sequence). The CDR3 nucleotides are TGTGCCAGCAGCTTGGCTAGCGGGGGGGCCGCCGGGGAGCTGTTTTTT. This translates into CASSLASGGAAGELFF. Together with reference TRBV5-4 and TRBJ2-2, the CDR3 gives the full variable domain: ETGVTQSPTHLIKTRGQQVTLRCSSQSGHNTVSWYQQALGQGPQFIFQYYREEENGRGNFPPRFSGLQFPNYSSELNVNALELDDSALYLCASSLASGGAAGELFFGEGSRLTVL.

For the CDR3, the DNA is TGTGCCAGCAGCTTGGGTGGGGTGACAGGGCATGGCTACACCTTC. Amino acids: CASSLGGVTGHGYTF. J is TRBJ1-2 and V is TRBV11-2; 7 bases align to TRBD1. Germline V lookup: CDR1 SGHAT, CDR2 FQNNGV. The CDR3 loop spans 15 amino acids. Trimming at V came to 3 bases and at J to 6 bases, leaving 10 bases not matched to a gene. Full variable domain (rest looked up from reference TRBV11-2 and TRBJ1-2): EAGVAQSPRYKIIEKRQSVAFWCNPISGHATLYWYQQILGQGPKLLIQFQNNGVVDDSQLPKDRFSAERLKGVDSTLKIQPAKLEDSAVYLCASSLGGVTGHGYTFGSGTRLTVV.

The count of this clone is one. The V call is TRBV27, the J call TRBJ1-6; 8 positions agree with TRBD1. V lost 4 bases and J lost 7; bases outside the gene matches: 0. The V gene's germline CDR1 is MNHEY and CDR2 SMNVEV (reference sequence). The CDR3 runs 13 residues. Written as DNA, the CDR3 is TGTGCCAGCAGTTGGGACAGGAATTCACCCCTCCACTTT. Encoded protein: CASSWDRNSPLHF.

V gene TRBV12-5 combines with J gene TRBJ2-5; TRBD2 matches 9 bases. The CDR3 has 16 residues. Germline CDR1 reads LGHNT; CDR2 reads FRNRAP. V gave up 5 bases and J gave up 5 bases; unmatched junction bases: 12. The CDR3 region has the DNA TGTGCTAGTGGTCCGCGGGAGGGTTGGCTCGGGGAGACCCAGTACTTC. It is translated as CASGPREGWLGETQYF.